Sequencing of this T cell receptor (beta chain) was carried out in a study of blood T cell repertoires in COVID-19. As for the study in general: Researchers got acute and convalescent COVID-19 samples from the United States, Italy and Spain. PBMCs, B-cell-depleted T cells, or T cells provided the cDNA or gDNA that made up the material.

The CDR3 sequence is 14 residues long. Germline assignment: CDR1 SQVTM and CDR2 ANQGSEA. V was shortened by 5 bases and J by 7 bases, with 21 bases between the two germline ends. The sample holds one count of this clone. Per the authors' pipeline: Nucleated cell number was recorded as an estimate derived from reference gene primer amplification. Sequencing was performed with immunoSEQ multiplex PCR; in TCRdb, only in-frame clones are kept and a portion is missing. From that table come the V and J calls and clone size; the DNA was used to work out D and trimming. Found here are roughly 220,000 clones, 75% to 90% of them singletons; the top ten hold under 4%.

Sample: PBMCs or T cells enriched from blood (not recorded which). This receptor was identified in a woman under 30 in a cohort exposed to, infected with or recovered from COVID-19 (not recorded which). The V call is TRBV29-1, the J call TRBJ2-7; D perhaps matches TRBD2 (5 bases). Written as DNA, the CDR3 is TGCAGCGTTCCGCCGGACGTTGCCGGCGGGGAGCAGTACTTC. Residues: CSVPPDVAGGEQYF.